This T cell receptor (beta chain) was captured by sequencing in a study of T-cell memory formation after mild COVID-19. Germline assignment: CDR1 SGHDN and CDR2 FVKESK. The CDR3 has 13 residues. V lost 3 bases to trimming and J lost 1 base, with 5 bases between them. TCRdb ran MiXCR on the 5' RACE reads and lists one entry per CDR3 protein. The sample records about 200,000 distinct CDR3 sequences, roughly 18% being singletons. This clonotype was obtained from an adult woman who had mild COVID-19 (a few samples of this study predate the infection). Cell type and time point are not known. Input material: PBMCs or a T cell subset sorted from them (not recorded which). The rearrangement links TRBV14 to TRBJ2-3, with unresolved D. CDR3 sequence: CASSQIGTDTQYF. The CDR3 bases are TGTGCCAGCAGCCAGATTGGCACAGATACGCAGTATTTT.